The present TCR beta chain was sequenced within a study of T cell repertoires in aging, cancer and after chemotherapy. Whole-study context: Repeat sampling of healthy donors over several months to years showed clear clonal overlap.

Study-level points and caveats: Age-matched healthy donors had significantly more diverse, less clonal blood TCR repertoires than untreated cancer patients.

Amplification of TCR beta used genomic DNA extracted from peripheral blood. Multiplex touch-down PCR with TRB-A/B primers amplified rearranged V-D-J TRB sequences. A single record per CDR3 protein comes from TCRdb applying MiXCR to the multiplex PCR reads. The sample lists some 14,000 distinct CDR3 sequences, 25% occurring once. V gave up 2 bases and J gave up 3 bases, with 11 bases separating them. Germline assignment: CDR1 PRHDT and CDR2 FYEKMQ (reference sequence). The length of the CDR3 is 14 residues. This clonotype showed up just a few times. The antigen remains undetermined. The sample consisted of blood. The clonotype comes from a human donor in good health. The rearrangement uses TRBV13 and TRBJ2-7; D may be TRBD1 or TRBD2 (6 bases each). CDR3 sequence (DNA): TGTGCCAGCAGCTTAAGGGGGGACATCTACGAGCAGTACTTC. Encoded protein: CASSLRGDIYEQYF.